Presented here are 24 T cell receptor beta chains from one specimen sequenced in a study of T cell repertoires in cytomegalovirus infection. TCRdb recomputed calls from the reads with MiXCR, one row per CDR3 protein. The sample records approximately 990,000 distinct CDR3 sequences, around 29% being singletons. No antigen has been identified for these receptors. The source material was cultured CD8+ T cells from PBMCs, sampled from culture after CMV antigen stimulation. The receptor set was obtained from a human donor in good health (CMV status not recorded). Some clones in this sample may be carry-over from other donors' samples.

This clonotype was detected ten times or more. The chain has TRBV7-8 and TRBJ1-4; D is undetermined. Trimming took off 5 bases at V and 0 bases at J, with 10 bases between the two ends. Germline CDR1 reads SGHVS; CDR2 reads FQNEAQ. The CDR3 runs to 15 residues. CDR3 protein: CASSLEPSTNEKLFF. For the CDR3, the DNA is TGTGCCAGCAGCCTCGAACCCTCAACTAATGAAAAACTGTTTTTT.

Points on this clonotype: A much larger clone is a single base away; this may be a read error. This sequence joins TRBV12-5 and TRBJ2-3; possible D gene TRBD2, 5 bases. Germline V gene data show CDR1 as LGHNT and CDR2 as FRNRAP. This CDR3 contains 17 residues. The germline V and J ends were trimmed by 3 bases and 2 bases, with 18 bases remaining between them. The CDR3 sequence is CASGFFPPGYATDTQYF. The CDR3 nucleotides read TGTGCTAGTGGTTTCTTCCCACCGGGATACGCCACAGATACGCAGTATTTT.

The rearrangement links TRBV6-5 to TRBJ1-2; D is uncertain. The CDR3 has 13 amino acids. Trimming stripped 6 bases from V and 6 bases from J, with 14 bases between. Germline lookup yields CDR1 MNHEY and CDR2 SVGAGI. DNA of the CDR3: TGTGCCAGCAGCACGGGCCCGCTCAATGGCTACACCTTC. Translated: CASSTGPLNGYTF.

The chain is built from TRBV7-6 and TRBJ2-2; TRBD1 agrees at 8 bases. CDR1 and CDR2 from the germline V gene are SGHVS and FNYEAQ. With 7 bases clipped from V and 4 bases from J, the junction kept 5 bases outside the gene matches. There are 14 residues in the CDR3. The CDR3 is CASNYTGGTGELFF. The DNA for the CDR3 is TGTGCCAGCAATTATACAGGGGGCACCGGGGAGCTGTTTTTT.

CDR3 residues: CASSPREADDLEAFF. In DNA, the CDR3 is TGTGCCAGCAGCCCCCGTGAGGCCGACGACCTTGAAGCTTTCTTT. The J gene is TRBJ1-1, the V gene TRBV5-4; D ambiguous. Trimming took 4 bases from V and 7 from J, leaving 20 bases between them. The CDR3 loop spans 15 amino acids. Germline CDR1 reads SGHNT; CDR2 reads YYREEE (reference sequence).

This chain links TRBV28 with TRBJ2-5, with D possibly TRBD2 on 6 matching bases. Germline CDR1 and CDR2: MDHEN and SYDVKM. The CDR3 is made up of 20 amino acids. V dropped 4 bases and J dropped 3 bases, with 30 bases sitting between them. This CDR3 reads CASSSIVPKPGSSIKETQYF. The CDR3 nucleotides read TGTGCCAGCAGTTCAATCGTGCCGAAACCCGGGAGCTCCATTAAAGAGACCCAGTACTTC.

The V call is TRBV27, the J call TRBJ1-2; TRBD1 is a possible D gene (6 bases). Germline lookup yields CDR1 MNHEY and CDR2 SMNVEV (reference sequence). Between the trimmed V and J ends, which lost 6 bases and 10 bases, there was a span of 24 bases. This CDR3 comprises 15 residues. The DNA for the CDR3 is TGTGCCAGCAGGACGGAGGGGGTCGGAAACCCATTCTACACCTTC. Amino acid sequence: CASRTEGVGNPFYTF.

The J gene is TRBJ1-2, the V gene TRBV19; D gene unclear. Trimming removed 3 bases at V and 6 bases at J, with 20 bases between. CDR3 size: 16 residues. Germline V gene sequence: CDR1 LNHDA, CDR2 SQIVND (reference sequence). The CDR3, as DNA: TGTGCCAGTAGTATGAGGAGATCGGGTACCCGGGATGGCTACACCTTC. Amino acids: CASSMRRSGTRDGYTF.

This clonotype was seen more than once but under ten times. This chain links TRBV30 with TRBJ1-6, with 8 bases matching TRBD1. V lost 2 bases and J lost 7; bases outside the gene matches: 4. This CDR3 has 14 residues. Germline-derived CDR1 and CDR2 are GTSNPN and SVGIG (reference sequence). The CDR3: CAWSPRDRNSPLHF. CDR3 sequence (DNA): TGTGCCTGGAGTCCCCGGGACAGGAATTCACCCCTCCACTTT. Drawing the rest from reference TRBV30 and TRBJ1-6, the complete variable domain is SQTIHQWPATLVQPVGSPLSLECTVEGTSNPNLYWYRQAAGRGLQLLFYSVGIGQISSEVPQNLSASRPQDRQFILSSKKLLLSDSGFYLCAWSPRDRNSPLHFGNGTRLTVT.

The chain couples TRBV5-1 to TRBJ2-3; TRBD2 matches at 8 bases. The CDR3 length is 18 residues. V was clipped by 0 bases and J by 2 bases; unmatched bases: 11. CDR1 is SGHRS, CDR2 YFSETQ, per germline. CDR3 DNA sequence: TGCGCCAGCAGCTTGGCCCAAGTAGCCGGGAGGGCCACAGATACGCAGTATTTT. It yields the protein CASSLAQVAGRATDTQYF.

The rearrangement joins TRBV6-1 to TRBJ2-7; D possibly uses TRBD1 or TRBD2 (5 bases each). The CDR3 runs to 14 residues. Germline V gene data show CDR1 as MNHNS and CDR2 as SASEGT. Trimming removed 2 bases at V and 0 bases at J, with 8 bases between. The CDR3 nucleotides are TGTGCCAGCAGTGAATGGGACGACTCCTACGAGCAGTACTTC. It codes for CASSEWDDSYEQYF.

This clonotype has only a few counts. CDR3 nucleotides: TGCAGTGCTAGAGATCTGGCCCTTGCGGGGCAGTACGTC. Translating gives CSARDLALAGQYV. The J gene is TRBJ2-7, the V gene TRBV20-1; the D gene is possibly TRBD2 (5 bases). Germline V lookup: CDR1 DFQATT, CDR2 SNEGSKA (reference sequence). This CDR3 has 13 amino acids. Trimming shortened V by 0 bases and J by 9 bases, and 15 bases separated the two germline ends.

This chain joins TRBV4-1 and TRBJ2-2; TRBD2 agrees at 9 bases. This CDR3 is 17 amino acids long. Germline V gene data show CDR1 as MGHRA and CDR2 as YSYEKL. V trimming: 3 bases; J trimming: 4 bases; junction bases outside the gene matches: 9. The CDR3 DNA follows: TGCGCCAGCAGCCAGGACATAGCGGGAGACTCCACCGGGGAGCTGTTTTTT. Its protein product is CASSQDIAGDSTGELFF.

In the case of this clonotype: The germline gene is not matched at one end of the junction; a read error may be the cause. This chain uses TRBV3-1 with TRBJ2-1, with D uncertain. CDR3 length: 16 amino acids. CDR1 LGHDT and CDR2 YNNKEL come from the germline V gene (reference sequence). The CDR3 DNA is TGTGTCAGCAGCCAAGATTGGGCACTCTCCTACAATGAGCAGTTCTTC. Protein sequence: CVSSQDWALSYNEQFF.

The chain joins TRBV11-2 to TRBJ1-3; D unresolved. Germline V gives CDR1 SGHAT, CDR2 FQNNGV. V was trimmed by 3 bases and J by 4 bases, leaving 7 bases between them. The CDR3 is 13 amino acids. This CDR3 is CASSLVPGNTIYF. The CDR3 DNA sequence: TGTGCCAGCAGCTTGGTCCCCGGAAACACCATATATTTT.

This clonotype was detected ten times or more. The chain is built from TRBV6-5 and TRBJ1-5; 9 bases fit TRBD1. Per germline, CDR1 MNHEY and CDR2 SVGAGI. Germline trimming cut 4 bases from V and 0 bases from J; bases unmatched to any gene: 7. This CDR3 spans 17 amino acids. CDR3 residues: CASSSGTGRNSNQPQHF. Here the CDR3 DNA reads TGTGCCAGCAGTTCCGGGACAGGGAGGAATAGCAATCAGCCCCAGCATTTT.

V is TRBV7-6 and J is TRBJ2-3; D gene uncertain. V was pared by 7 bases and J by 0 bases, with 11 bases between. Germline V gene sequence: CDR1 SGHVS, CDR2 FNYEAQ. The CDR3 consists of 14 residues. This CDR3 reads CASKVVASTDTQYF. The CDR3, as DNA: TGTGCCAGCAAGGTAGTCGCGAGCACAGATACGCAGTATTTT.

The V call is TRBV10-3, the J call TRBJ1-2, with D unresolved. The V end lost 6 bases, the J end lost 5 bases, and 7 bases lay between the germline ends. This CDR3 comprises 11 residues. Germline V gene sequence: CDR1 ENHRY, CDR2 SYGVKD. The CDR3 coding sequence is TGTGCCATCAGCAGAGGGTATGGCTACACCTTC. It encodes CAISRGYGYTF.

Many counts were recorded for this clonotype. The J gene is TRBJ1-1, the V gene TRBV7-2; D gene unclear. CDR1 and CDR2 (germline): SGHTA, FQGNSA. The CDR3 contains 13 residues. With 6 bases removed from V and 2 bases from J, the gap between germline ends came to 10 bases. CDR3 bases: TGTGCCAGCAGTGCCTGGGTCAACACTGAAGCTTTCTTT. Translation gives CASSAWVNTEAFF.

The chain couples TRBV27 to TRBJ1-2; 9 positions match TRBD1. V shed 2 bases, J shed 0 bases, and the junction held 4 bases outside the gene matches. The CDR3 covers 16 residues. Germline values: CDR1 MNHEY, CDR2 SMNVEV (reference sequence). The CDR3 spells CASSLGQGMSNYGYTF. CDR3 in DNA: TGTGCCAGCAGTTTAGGACAGGGGATGTCTAACTATGGCTACACCTTC.

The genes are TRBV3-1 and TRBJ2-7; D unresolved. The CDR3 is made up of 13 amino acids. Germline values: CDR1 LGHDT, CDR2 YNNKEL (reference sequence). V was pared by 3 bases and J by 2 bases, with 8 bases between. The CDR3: CASSQGETYEQYF. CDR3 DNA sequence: TGTGCCAGCAGCCAGGGTGAAACCTACGAGCAGTACTTC.

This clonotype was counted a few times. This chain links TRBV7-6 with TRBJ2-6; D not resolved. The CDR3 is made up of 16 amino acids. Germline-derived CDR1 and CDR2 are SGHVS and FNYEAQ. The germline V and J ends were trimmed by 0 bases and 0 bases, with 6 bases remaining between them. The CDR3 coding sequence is TGTGCCAGCAGCTTAGCAGGGATCTCTGGGGCCAACGTCCTGACTTTC. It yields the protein CASSLAGISGANVLTF.

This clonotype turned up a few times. The CDR3 is CATSRRGQGGTEAFF. The CDR3 region has the DNA TGTGCCACCAGCAGGAGAGGACAGGGCGGCACTGAAGCTTTCTTT. The chain carries TRBV15 and TRBJ1-1, with TRBD1 identical over 8 bases. The V and J ends lost 3 bases and 4 bases, in that order; junction bases with no gene match: 7. This CDR3 spans 15 amino acids. CDR1 is LNHNV, CDR2 YYDKDF, per germline (reference sequence).

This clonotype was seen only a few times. The CDR3 sequence is CASSLRGGGLVNTEAFF. CDR3 nucleotide sequence: TGTGCCAGCAGTTTAAGGGGAGGAGGATTAGTGAACACTGAAGCTTTCTTT. This sequence joins TRBV28 and TRBJ1-1, with D perhaps matching TRBD1 (5 bases). This CDR3 contains 17 residues. Trimming left V 2 bases short and J 0 bases short, with 16 bases between. Per germline, CDR1 MDHEN and CDR2 SYDVKM.